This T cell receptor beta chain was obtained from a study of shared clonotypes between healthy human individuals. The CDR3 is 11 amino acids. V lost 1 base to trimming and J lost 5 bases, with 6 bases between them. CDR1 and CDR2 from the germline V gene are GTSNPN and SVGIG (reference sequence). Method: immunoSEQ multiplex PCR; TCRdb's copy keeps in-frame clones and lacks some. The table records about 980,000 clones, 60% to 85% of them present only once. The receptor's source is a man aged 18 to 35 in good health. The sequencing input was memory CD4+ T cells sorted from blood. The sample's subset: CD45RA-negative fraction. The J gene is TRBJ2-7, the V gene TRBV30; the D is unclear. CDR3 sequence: CAWSDLHEQYF. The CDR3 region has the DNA TGTGCCTGGAGTGACCTCCACGAGCAGTACTTC.